The 21 T cell receptor beta chains below come from one sample, sequenced in a study of beta chain features in type 1 diabetes. Expressed TCRB transcripts were sequenced, since all the RNA that had been isolated was reverse transcribed. Some clones are missing from TCRdb's copy, which holds only in-frame ones; the method was immunoSEQ multiplex PCR. This sample has 50,000 to 65,000 clones; around 45% occur once, and the top ten carry more than 1.4%. These receptors have no identified antigens. Findings and caveats of the study: Type 1 diabetes patients had moderately but significantly shorter TCRB CDR3s in all four CD4+ subsets.

Sequences were obtained from Tregs from blood. Source of these receptors: a man aged 25 to 40 with type 1 diabetes.

The genes are TRBV7-7 and TRBJ2-3; D unclear. Trimming cost V 8 bases and J 5 bases, with 20 bases left between them. The length of the CDR3 is 15 residues. Germline assignment: CDR1 SSHAT and CDR2 FNYEAQ (reference sequence). The CDR3 nucleotides are TGTGCCAGCTCCCAGAGCTTCAATCCGGGAGATACGCAGTATTTT. It specifies CASSQSFNPGDTQYF.

This rearrangement joins TRBV29-1 to TRBJ2-5, with TRBD1 matching 7 bases. The junction had 3 bases not matched to a gene; V was cut back by 5 bases and J by 3 bases. The germline CDR1 and CDR2 sequences are SQVTM and ANQGSEA. The CDR3 has 12 residues. CDR3 sequence: CSVTGVEETQYF. CDR3 bases: TGCAGCGTTACAGGGGTCGAAGAGACCCAGTACTTC.

This clone has a single count. This sequence joins TRBV18 and TRBJ2-5; D not certain. V shed 3 bases and J shed 4 bases, with 21 bases lying between them. CDR1 and CDR2 (germline): KGHSH, LQKENI. There are 17 residues in the CDR3. The CDR3 loop is CASSPDVEVINRETQYF. The DNA of the CDR3 is TGTGCCAGCTCACCGGATGTTGAGGTTATAAATCGAGAGACCCAGTACTTC.

The rearrangement links TRBV19 to TRBJ2-2; TRBD1 is a possible D gene (6 bases). Germline V lookup: CDR1 LNHDA, CDR2 SQIVND (reference sequence). The CDR3 consists of 14 residues. Trimming stripped 10 bases from V and 5 bases from J, with 17 bases between. This CDR3 reads CATSQGTPTGELFF. DNA of the CDR3: TGTGCCACAAGCCAGGGGACCCCTACCGGGGAGCTGTTTTTT.

This clone has only a few counts. The chain joins TRBV30 to TRBJ2-2; D is unresolved. CDR1 and CDR2 from the germline V gene are GTSNPN and SVGIG (reference sequence). Trimming cost V 0 bases and J 7 bases, with 12 bases left between them. The CDR3 extends over 14 amino acids. The CDR3 nucleotides read TGTGCCTGGAGTGTGGTCAGGCCCAGCGGGGAGCTGTTTTTT. It codes for CAWSVVRPSGELFF.

This clone showed up just a few times. CDR3 nucleotides: TGTGCCAGCAGCAATCAGGGGGGACCCTCGGGAACTGAAGCTTTCTTT. The encoded protein is CASSNQGGPSGTEAFF. The chain is built from TRBV11-2 and TRBJ1-1; 7 bases are a match to TRBD1. This CDR3 has 16 residues. Per germline, CDR1 SGHAT and CDR2 FQNNGV. V shed 5 bases and J 5 bases; nucleotides not matched to a gene: 14.

This clone was detected only a few times. The V and J genes are TRBV4-1 and TRBJ1-1; no firm D call. Germline V gene lookup returns CDR1 MGHRA and CDR2 YSYEKL. Between the trimmed V and J ends, which lost 0 bases and 11 bases, there was a span of 16 bases. This CDR3 spans 14 amino acids. CDR3 amino acids: CASSQDLRTPWAFF. Here the CDR3 DNA reads TGCGCCAGCAGCCAAGATTTACGGACTCCATGGGCTTTCTTT.

The chain is built from TRBV6-5 and TRBJ2-7, with D perhaps matching TRBD1 (6 bases). The CDR3 is 15 amino acids. The germline gives CDR1 MNHEY, CDR2 SVGAGI. Trimming removed 3 bases from V and 6 bases from J, with 18 bases in between. CDR3 nucleotide sequence: TGTGCCAGCAGTTATTCAGGGGCCGGGGAATCCGAGCAGTACTTC. Its translation is CASSYSGAGESEQYF.

The chain couples TRBV7-9 to TRBJ2-7; 7 nucleotides line up with TRBD1. In germline, CDR1 is SEHNR, CDR2 FQNEAQ (reference sequence). This CDR3 comprises 15 residues. The ends lost 4 bases at V and 0 bases at J; junction bases unmatched: 6. This CDR3 is CASSYMDRSSYEQYF. The CDR3 DNA reads as TGTGCCAGCAGCTATATGGACAGGAGCTCCTACGAGCAGTACTTC.

V is TRBV2 and J is TRBJ1-5; possible D gene TRBD1, 5 bases. Trimming removed 2 bases from V and 5 bases from J, with 7 bases in between. Per germline, CDR1 SNHLY and CDR2 FYNNEI. The CDR3 consists of 13 residues. The CDR3 here is CASSEWGDQPQHF. The CDR3, as DNA: TGTGCCAGCAGTGAATGGGGGGATCAGCCCCAGCATTTT.

This clone was seen more than once but under ten times. The chain combines TRBV11-3 with TRBJ1-5, with TRBD1 matching 7 bases. This CDR3 is built from 16 residues. The germline V gene encodes CDR1 SGHNT and CDR2 YENEEA. After removal of 7 bases from V and 7 bases from J, the junction contained 16 bases not matched to a gene. Here the CDR3 DNA reads TGTGCCAGCACCCTACGGGACAGAGGCAAGGGGCAGCCCCAGCATTTT. Protein: CASTLRDRGKGQPQHF.

The rearrangement links TRBV6-1 to TRBJ2-7; possibly TRBD2 for D (6 bases). Germline lookup yields CDR1 MNHNS and CDR2 SASEGT. This CDR3 is 15 amino acids long. Trimming took 7 bases from V and 3 from J, leaving 19 bases between them. The CDR3 region has the DNA TGTGCCAGCAACCGGGAGAGGCTCGCCTTCTACGAGCAGTACTTC. Translating gives CASNRERLAFYEQYF.

This clone was seen only a few times. The chain uses TRBV5-4 and TRBJ1-1, with D possibly being TRBD1 (5 bases). CDR3 size: 14 residues. The germline CDR1 and CDR2 sequences are SGHNT and YYREEE (reference sequence). Trimming stripped 3 bases from V and 1 base from J, with 10 bases between. The CDR3 DNA reads TGTGCCAGCAGCTCCCAGGGTGGGAACACTGAAGCTTTCTTT. Translation: CASSSQGGNTEAFF.

The rearrangement joins TRBV19 to TRBJ1-5; D uncertain. Germline assignment: CDR1 LNHDA and CDR2 SQIVND (reference sequence). The ends were cut back, 10 bases at V and 7 bases at J, with 17 bases in the middle. The CDR3 sequence is 13 residues long. The CDR3 DNA reads TGTGCCATCTCCCCGGGATTACGACAGCCCCAGCATTTT. Protein product: CAISPGLRQPQHF.

The V gene is TRBV5-1, the J gene TRBJ2-2; a weak D match, TRBD1 (6 bases). The CDR3 extends over 16 amino acids. V was trimmed by 3 bases and J by 0 bases, leaving 12 bases between them. Per the germline V gene, CDR1 is SGHRS and CDR2 is YFSETQ. The CDR3 DNA is TGCGCCAGCAGCTGGGGACACGGGTCGAACACCGGGGAGCTGTTTTTT. This codes for CASSWGHGSNTGELFF.

This clone occurred a few times. The V gene is TRBV5-4, the J gene TRBJ2-1; D unclear. The length of the CDR3 is 16 residues. The V end lost 4 bases, the J end lost 0 bases, and 14 bases lay between the germline ends. Germline V gene sequence: CDR1 SGHNT, CDR2 YYREEE (reference sequence). The CDR3 protein is CASSRPAGSSYNEQFF. CDR3 DNA: TGTGCCAGCAGCCGACCGGCAGGAAGCTCCTACAATGAGCAGTTCTTC.

The chain employs TRBV2 and TRBJ2-1, with 14 nucleotides matching TRBD2. This CDR3 comprises 15 residues. The trim removed 10 bases at V and 9 bases at J, leaving 11 bases unmatched. CDR1 SNHLY and CDR2 FYNNEI come from the germline V gene. The CDR3 region has the DNA TGTGCCATAGGAGGGACTAGCGGGAGTTCGGGTGAGCAGTTCTTC. Translating gives CAIGGTSGSSGEQFF.

In nucleotides, the CDR3 is TGTGCCAGCAGTGAGGACACCGAGCAGTACTTC. Protein sequence: CASSEDTEQYF. The chain is built from TRBV2 and TRBJ2-7; D is possibly TRBD1 (5 bases). CDR1 SNHLY and CDR2 FYNNEI come from the germline V gene. This CDR3 spans 11 amino acids. V dropped 3 bases and J dropped 6 bases, with 6 bases sitting between them.

By share, this clone counts as medium-sized. This sequence joins TRBV10-3 and TRBJ2-1, with 7 bases that match TRBD2. The V segment lost 2 bases and the J segment 7 bases; nucleotides outside the gene matches: 5. This CDR3 comprises 14 residues. Looked up from germline, CDR1 is ENHRY and CDR2 is SYGVKD. CDR3 DNA: TGTGCCATCAGTGAGGCTAGCGGATTTAATGAGCAGTTCTTC. It encodes CAISEASGFNEQFF.

This clone was seen only a few times. The CDR3 region has the DNA TGTGCCAGCAGCGGAAACAGGGGTGGTGGCTACACCTTC. Its protein is CASSGNRGGGYTF. V is TRBV7-9 and J is TRBJ1-2, with 7 bases that match TRBD1. The J segment lost 7 bases and the V segment lost 5 bases, leaving 7 bases of the junction unmatched. Germline assignment: CDR1 SEHNR and CDR2 FQNEAQ (reference sequence). The CDR3 length is 13 residues.

The rearrangement links TRBV18 to TRBJ2-1; TRBD2 aligns across 10 bases. From germline, CDR1 is KGHSH and CDR2 LQKENI. This CDR3 has 17 amino acids. After removal of 2 bases from V and 10 bases from J, the junction contained 14 bases not matched to a gene. The chain's CDR3 is CASSPFVRAGGPWEQFF. The CDR3, as DNA: TGTGCCAGCTCACCATTCGTTCGAGCGGGAGGGCCTTGGGAGCAGTTCTTC. Drawing the rest from reference TRBV18 and TRBJ2-1, the complete variable domain is NAGVMQNPRHLVRRRGQEARLRCSPMKGHSHVYWYRQLPEEGLKFMVYLQKENIIDESGMPKERFSAEFPKEGPSILRIQQVVRGDSAAYFCASSPFVRAGGPWEQFFGPGTRLTVL.